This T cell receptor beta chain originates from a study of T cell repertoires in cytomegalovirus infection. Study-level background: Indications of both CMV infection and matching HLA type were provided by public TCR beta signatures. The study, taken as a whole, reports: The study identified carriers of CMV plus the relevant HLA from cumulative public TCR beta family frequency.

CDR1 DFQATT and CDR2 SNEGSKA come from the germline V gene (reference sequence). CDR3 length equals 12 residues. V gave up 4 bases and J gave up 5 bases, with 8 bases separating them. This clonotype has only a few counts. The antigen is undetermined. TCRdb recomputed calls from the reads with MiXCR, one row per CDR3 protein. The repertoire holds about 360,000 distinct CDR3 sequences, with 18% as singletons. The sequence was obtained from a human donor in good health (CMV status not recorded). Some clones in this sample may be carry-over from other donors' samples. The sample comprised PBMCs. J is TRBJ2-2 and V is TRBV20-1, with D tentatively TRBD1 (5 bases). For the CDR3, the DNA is TGCAGTGCTACCAGGGATACCGGGGAGCTGTTTTTT. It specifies CSATRDTGELFF.